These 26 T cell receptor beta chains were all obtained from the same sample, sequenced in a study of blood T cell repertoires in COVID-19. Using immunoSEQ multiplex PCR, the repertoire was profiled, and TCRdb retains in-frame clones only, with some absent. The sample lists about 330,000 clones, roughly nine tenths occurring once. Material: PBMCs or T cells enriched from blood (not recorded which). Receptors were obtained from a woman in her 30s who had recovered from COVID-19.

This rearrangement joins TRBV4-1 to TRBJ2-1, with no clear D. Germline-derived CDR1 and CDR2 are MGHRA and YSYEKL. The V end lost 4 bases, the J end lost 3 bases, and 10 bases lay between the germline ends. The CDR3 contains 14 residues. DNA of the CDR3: TGCGCCAGCAGCCCCGATAGTAACTACAATGAGCAGTTCTTC. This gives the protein CASSPDSNYNEQFF.

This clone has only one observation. In DNA, the CDR3 is TGTGCCAGTAGTATAACCAGCGGGGGGATCTACGAGCAGTACTTC. Translation gives CASSITSGGIYEQYF. The rearrangement joins TRBV19 to TRBJ2-7; TRBD2 matches at 9 bases. The CDR3 contains 15 residues. Germline-derived CDR1 and CDR2 are LNHDA and SQIVND (reference sequence). J gave up 3 bases and V 2 bases, and 5 bases lay outside the gene matches. Complete variable domain (other parts from reference TRBV19 and TRBJ2-7): DGGITQSPKYLFRKEGQNVTLSCEQNLNHDAMYWYRQDPGQGLRLIYYSQIVNDFQKGDIAEGYSVSREKKESFPLTVTSAQKNPTAFYLCASSITSGGIYEQYFGPGTRLTVT.

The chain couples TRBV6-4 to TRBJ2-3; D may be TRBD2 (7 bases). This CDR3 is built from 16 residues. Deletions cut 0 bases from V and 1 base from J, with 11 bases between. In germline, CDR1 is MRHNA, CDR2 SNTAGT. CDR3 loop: CASSDSGGGRTDTQYF. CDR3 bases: TGTGCCAGCAGTGACTCGGGAGGGGGGCGCACAGATACGCAGTATTTT.

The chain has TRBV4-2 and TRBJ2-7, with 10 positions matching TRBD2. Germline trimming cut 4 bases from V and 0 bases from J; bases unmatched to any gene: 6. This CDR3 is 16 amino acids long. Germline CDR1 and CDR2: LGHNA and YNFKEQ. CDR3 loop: CASSRESGRDSYEQYF. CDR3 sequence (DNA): TGTGCCAGCAGCCGAGAGAGCGGGAGGGACTCCTACGAGCAGTACTTC.

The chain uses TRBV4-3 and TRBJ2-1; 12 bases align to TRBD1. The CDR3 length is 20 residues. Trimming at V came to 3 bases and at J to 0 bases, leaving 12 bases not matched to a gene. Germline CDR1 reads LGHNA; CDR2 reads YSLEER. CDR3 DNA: TGCGCCAGCAGCCAGGATGGGACAGGGGGCGCTTCACACTCCTACAATGAGCAGTTCTTC. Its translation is CASSQDGTGGASHSYNEQFF.

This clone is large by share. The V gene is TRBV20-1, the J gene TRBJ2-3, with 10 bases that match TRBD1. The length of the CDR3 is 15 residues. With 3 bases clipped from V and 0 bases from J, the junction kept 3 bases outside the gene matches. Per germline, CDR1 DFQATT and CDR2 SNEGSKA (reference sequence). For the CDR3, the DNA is TGCAGTGCTAGTTGGGGACAGGGGAGCACAGATACGCAGTATTTT. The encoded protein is CSASWGQGSTDTQYF.

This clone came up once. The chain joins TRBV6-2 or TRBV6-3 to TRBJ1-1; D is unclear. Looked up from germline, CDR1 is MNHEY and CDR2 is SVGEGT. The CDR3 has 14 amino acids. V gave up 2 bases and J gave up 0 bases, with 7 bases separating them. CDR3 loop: CASSYALLNTEAFF. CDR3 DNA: TGTGCCAGCAGTTACGCTCTACTGAACACTGAAGCTTTCTTT.

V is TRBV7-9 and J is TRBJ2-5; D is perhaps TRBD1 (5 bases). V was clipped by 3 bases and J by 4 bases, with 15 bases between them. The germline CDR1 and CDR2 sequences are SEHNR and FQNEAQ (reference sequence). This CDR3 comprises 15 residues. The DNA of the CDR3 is TGTGCCAGCAGCTTTGTGGGAATGCAGGGAGAGACCCAGTACTTC. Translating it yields CASSFVGMQGETQYF.

The DNA of the CDR3 is TGTGCCAGCAGTTCTCTAGCGGGAGGGTGGAATGAGCAGTTCTTC. Translation gives CASSSLAGGWNEQFF. The genes are TRBV28 and TRBJ2-1; 12 bases align to TRBD2. This CDR3 region has 15 residues. With 4 bases clipped from V and 7 bases from J, the junction kept 5 bases outside the gene matches. Germline assignment: CDR1 MDHEN and CDR2 SYDVKM.

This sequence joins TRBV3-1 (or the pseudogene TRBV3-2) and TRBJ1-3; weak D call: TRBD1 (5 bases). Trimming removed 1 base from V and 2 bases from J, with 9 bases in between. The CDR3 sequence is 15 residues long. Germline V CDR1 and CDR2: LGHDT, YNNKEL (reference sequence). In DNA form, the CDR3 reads TGTGCCAGCAGCCAAGTAGCCAGGGCTGGAAACACCATATATTTT. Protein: CASSQVARAGNTIYF.

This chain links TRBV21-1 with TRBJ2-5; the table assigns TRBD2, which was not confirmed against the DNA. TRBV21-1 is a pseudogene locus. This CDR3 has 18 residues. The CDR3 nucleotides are TGTGCCAGCAGCAAAGGCATCTGGGCTAGCGGGCCCCAAGAGACCCAGTACTTC. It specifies CASSKGIWASGPQETQYF.

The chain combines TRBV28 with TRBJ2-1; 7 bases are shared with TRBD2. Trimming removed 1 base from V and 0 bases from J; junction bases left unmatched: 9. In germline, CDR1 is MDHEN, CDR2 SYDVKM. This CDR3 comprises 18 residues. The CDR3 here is CASSLSLGTNPSYNEQFF. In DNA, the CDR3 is TGTGCCAGCAGTTTATCCCTCGGGACTAACCCCTCCTACAATGAGCAGTTCTTC.

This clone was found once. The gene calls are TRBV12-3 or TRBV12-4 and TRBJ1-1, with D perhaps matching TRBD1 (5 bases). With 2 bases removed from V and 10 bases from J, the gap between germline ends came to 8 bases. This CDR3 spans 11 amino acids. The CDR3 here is CASSLQGRAFF. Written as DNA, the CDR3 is TGTGCCAGCAGTTTACAGGGTAGAGCTTTCTTT.

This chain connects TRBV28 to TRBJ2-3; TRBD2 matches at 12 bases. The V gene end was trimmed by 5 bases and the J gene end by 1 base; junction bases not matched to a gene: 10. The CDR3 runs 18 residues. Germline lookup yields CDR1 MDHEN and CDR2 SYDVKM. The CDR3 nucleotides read TGTGCCAGCAGTACTGCCTGGACTAGCGGGGACCGCACAGATACGCAGTATTTT. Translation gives CASSTAWTSGDRTDTQYF.

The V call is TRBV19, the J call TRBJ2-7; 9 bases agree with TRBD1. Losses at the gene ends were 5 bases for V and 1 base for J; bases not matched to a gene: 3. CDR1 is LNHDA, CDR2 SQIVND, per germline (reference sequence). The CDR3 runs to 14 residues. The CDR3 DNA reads TGTGCCAGTAGTCTGACAGGGGGGTCCTACGAGCAGTACTTC. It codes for CASSLTGGSYEQYF. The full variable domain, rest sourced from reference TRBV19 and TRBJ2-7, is DGGITQSPKYLFRKEGQNVTLSCEQNLNHDAMYWYRQDPGQGLRLIYYSQIVNDFQKGDIAEGYSVSREKKESFPLTVTSAQKNPTAFYLCASSLTGGSYEQYFGPGTRLTVT.

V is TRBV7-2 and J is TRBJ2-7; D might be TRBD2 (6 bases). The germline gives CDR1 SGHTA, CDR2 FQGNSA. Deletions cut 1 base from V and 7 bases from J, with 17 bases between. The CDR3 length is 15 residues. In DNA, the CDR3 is TGTGCCAGCAGCTTAGTAGTGGGACTGGGTGGGGAGCAGTACTTC. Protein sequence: CASSLVVGLGGEQYF.

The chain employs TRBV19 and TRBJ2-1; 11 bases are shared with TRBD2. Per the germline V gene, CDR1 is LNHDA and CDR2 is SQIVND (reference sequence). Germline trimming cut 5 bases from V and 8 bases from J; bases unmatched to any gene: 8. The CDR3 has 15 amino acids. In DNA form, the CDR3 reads TGTGCCAGTAGTGCACTAGCGGGGGTGATAGATGAGCAGTTCTTC. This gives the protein CASSALAGVIDEQFF.

CDR3 in amino acids: CASSPPRESSTGELFF. DNA for the CDR3: TGTGCCAGCAGCCCTCCCCGGGAGAGCAGTACCGGGGAGCTGTTTTTT. This chain uses TRBV6-2 or TRBV6-3 with TRBJ2-2; TRBD2 is a possible D gene (6 bases). Germline CDR1 reads MNHEY; CDR2 reads SVGEGT. This CDR3 has 16 amino acids. Trimming pared 6 bases from V and 5 bases from J, leaving 19 bases between.

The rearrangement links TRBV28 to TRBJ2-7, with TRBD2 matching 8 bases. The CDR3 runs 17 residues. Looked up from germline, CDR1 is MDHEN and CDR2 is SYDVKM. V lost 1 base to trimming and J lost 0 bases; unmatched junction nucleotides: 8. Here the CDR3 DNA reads TGTGCCAGCAGTTTATTAATCGGCGGGAGGTCCTCCTACGAGCAGTACTTC. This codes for CASSLLIGGRSSYEQYF.

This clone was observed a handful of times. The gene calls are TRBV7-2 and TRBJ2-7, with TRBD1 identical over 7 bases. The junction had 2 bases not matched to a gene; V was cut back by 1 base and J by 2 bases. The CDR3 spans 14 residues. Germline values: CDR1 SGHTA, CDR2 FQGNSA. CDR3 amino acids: CASSLDRGTYEQYF. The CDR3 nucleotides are TGTGCCAGCAGCTTAGACAGGGGAACCTACGAGCAGTACTTC.

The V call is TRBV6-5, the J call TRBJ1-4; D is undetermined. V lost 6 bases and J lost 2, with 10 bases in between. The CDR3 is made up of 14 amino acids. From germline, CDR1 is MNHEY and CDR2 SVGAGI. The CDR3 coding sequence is TGTGCCAGCAGCCTCTCTCGGACTAATGAAAAACTGTTTTTT. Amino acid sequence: CASSLSRTNEKLFF.

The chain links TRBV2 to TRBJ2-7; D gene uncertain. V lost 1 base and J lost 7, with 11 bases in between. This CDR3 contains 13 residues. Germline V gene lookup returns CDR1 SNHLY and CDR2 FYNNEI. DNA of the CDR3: TGTGCCAGCAGTGAAGTACGTCTGCGGGAGCAGTACTTC. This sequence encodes CASSEVRLREQYF.

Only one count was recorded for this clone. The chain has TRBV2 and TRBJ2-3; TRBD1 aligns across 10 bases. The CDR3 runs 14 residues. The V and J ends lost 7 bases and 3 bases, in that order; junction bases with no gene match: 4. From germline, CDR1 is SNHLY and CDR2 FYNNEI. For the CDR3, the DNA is TGTGCCAGCAACGGACAGGGGGTGACAGATACGCAGTATTTT. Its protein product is CASNGQGVTDTQYF. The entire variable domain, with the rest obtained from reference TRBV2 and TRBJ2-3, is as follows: EPEVTQTPSHQVTQMGQEVILRCVPISNHLYFYWYRQILGQKVEFLVSFYNNEISEKSEIFDDQFSVERPDGSNFTLKIRSTKLEDSAMYFCASNGQGVTDTQYFGPGTRLTVL.

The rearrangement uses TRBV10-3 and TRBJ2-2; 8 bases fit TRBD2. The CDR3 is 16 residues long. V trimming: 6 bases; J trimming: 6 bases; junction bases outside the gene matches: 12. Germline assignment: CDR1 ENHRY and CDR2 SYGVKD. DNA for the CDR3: TGTGCCATCAGCCCTTACGTAAACGGGAGGGCCGGGGAGCTGTTTTTT. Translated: CAISPYVNGRAGELFF.

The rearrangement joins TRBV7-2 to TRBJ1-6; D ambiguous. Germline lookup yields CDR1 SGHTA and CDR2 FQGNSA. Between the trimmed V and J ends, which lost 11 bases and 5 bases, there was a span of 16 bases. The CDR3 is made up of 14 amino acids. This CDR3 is CAGKGDGDNSPLHF. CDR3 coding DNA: TGTGCCGGTAAAGGAGACGGTGATAATTCACCCCTCCACTTT.

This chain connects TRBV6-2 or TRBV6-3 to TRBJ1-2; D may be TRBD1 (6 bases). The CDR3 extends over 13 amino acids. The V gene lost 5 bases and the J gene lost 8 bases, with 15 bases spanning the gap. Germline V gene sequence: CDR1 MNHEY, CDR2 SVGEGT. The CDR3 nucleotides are TGTGCCAGCAGTCCCTTCATCAGGGGAGGCTACACCTTC. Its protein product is CASSPFIRGGYTF.